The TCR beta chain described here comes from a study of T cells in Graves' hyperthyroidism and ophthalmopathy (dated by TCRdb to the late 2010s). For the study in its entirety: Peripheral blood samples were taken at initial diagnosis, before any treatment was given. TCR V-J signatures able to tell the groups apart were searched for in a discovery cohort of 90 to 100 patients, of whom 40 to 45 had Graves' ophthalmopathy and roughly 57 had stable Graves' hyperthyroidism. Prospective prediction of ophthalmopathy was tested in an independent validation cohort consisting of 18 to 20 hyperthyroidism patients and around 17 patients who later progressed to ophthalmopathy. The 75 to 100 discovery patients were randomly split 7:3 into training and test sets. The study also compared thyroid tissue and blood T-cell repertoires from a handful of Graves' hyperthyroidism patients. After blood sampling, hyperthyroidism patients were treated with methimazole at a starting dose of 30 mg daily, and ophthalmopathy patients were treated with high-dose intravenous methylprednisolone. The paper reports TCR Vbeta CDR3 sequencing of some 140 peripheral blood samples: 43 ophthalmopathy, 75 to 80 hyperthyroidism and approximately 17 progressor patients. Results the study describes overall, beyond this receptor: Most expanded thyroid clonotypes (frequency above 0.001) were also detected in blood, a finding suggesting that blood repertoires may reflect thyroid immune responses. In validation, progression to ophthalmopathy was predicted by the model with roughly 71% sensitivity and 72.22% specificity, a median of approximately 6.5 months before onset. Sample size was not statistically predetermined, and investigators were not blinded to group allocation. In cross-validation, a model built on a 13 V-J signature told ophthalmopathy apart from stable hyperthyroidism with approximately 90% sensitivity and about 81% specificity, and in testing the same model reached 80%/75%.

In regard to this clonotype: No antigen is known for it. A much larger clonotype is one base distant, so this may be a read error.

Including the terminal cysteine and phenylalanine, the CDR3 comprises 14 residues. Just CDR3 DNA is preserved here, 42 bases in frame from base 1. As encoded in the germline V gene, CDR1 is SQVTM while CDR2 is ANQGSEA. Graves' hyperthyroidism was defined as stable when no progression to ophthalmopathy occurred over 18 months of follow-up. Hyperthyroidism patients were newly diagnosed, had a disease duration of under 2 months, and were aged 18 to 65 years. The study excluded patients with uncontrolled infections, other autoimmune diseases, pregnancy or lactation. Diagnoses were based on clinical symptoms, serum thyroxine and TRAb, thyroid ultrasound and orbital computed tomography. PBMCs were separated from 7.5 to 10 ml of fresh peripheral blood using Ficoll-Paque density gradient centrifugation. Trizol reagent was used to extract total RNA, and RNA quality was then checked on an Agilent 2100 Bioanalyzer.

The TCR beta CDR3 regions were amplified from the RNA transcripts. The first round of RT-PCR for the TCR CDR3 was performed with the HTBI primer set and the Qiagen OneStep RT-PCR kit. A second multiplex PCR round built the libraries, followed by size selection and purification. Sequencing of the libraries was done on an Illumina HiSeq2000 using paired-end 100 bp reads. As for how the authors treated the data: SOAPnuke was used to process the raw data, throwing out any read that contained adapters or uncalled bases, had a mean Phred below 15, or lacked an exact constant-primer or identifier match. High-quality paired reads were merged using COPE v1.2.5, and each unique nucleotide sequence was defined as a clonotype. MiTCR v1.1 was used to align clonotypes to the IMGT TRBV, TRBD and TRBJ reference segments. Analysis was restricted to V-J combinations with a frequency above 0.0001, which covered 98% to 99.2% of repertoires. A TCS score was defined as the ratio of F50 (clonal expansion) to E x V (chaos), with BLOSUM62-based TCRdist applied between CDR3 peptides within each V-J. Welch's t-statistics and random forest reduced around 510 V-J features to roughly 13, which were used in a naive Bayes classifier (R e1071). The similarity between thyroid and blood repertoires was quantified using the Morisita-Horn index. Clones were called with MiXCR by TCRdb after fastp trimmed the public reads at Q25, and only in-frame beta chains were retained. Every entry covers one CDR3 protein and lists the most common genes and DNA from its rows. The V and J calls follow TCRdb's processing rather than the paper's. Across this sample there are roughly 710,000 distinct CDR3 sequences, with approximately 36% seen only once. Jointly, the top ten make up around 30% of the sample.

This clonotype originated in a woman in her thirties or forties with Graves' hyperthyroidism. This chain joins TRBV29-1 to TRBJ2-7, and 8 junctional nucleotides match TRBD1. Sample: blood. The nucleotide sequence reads TGCAGCGTCTCGGGGGACAGGCGTACCTACGAGCAGTGCTTC. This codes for CSVSGDRRTYEQCF.